This section outlines one T cell receptor beta chain sequence together with its context. In Seattle, patients joined the study during active infection and were tracked longitudinally. V lost 1 base, J lost 0 bases, and 16 bases lay in between. CDR3 size: 17 residues. The germline CDR1 and CDR2 sequences are SGHRS and YFSETQ. This sample stems from a study of blood T cell repertoires in COVID-19. Study details: From the United States, Italy and Spain came samples of acute and convalescent COVID-19.

As originally analysed: Reference gene primer amplification gave nucleated cell count estimates. TCRdb's table, derived via immunoSEQ multiplex PCR, lists solely in-frame clones and lacks some. V and J calls and clone size are those listed in that table; D and trimming were worked out from the DNA. The table has about 140,000 clones, 88% seen once. The clonotype was recovered from a human donor with COVID-19, enrolled during active disease. The donor label of this sample is uncertain. Sequencing used peripheral blood. The rearrangement joins TRBV5-1 to TRBJ1-2; weak D call: TRBD1 (6 bases). The CDR3 nucleotides read TGCGCCAGCAGCTTGATTCCCCCGGGACAAGCTAACTATGGCTACACCTTC. Translating gives CASSLIPPGQANYGYTF.